This TCR beta chain was sequenced for a study of CD8+ T cells in alopecia areata. Points from the study as a whole: In scalp and blood, many expanded lesional clones persisted during tofacitinib. Higher clonality and more expanded CD8+ clones appeared in lesional than normal scalp.

Remarks on this clone: The antigen remains undetermined.

Specified treatment: oral pan-JAK inhibitor, 5-10 mg twice daily. From alopecia areata patients, lesional scalp punch biopsies and peripheral blood were collected. RNA, once extracted, was reverse transcribed into cDNA for use as the sequencing template. TCRdb's table, derived via immunoSEQ multiplex PCR, lists solely in-frame clones and lacks some. The data hold 210,000 or so clones, with 66% observed a single time. The germline gives CDR1 MNHEY, CDR2 SVGAGI. Trimming pared 2 bases from V and 4 bases from J, leaving 15 bases between. The CDR3 is 15 residues long. The sequencing here drew on CD4+ T cells sorted from blood, taken at roughly week 45, from a patient treated with tofacitinib. The clonotype originates from a human donor with alopecia areata. The chain links TRBV6-5 to TRBJ2-7; D not resolved. In nucleotides, the CDR3 is TGTGCCAGCAGTTACCGGAGAAAGGCGAAATACGAGCAGTACTTC. It encodes CASSYRRKAKYEQYF.